This is a list of T cell receptor beta chains from one sample in a study of cytomegalovirus exposure and HLA in healthy donors. The repertoire was sequenced with immunoSEQ multiplex PCR; TCRdb's copy has only in-frame clones and lacks some. Here the sample spans over 200,000 clones, 75% to 90% being singletons. What was sequenced was PBMCs. These receptors came from a woman younger than 35 in good health and CMV-seronegative. Both conserved end residues are trimmed from each CDR3. Each record gives: J gene, V gene, CDR3 protein.

TRBJ1-5 TRBV10-3 AISPGTGQRNQPQH
TRBJ1-2 TRBV6-1 ASTRGQGMGGYT
TRBJ2-2 TRBV14 ASSPLAGVTGELF
TRBJ2-3 TRBV25-1 ASALGFADTQY
TRBJ2-7 TRBV18 ASSLDSGGSYEQY
TRBJ1-2 TRBV19 ASTPSPGYGYT
TRBJ1-4 TRBV2 ASALDGTSNEKLF
TRBJ2-7 TRBV5-1 ASSPASGSYEQY
TRBJ1-4 TRBV27 ASSTARGEKLF
TRBJ2-3 TRBV2 ASSEGVGRAGTDTQY
TRBJ2-3 TRBV5-4 ASRSHRGRSTDTQY
TRBJ2-1 TRBV28 ASSTTGLAGGPYNEQF
TRBJ1-4 TRBV5-4 ASSIQGGNEKLF
TRBJ2-1 TRBV5-1 ASSVSDGAYNEQF